The T cell receptor (beta chain) described here comes from a study of beta chain features in type 1 diabetes. TCRB transcripts that were expressed got sequenced, as all of the isolated RNA had been reverse transcribed. The data were produced by immunoSEQ multiplex PCR, yet TCRdb's version contains in-frame clones alone and is incomplete. The sample has a few hundred thousand clones; approximately 13% are singletons. All of the sorted populations showed purity greater than 98%. The CDR3 is 11 residues long. The V end was cut by 3 bases, the J end by 4 bases, with 4 bases between. Germline V lookup: CDR1 SGHTA, CDR2 FQGNSA. The table lists this clone with many counts.

The origin of this receptor is a man between 25 and 39 years old in good health. Specimen: naive CD4+ T cells from blood. The chain combines TRBV7-2 with TRBJ2-7; D is ambiguous. The CDR3 nucleotides read TGTGCCAGCAGCTTTAGGTACGAGCAGTACTTC. Protein product: CASSFRYEQYF.